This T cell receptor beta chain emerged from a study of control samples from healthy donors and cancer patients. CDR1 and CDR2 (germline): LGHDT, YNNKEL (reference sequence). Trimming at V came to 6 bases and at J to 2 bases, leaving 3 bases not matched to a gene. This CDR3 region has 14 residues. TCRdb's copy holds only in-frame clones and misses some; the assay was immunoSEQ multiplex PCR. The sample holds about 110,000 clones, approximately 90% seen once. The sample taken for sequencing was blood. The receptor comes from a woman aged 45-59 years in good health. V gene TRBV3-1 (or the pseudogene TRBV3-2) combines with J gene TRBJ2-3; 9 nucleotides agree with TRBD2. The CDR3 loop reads CASRGTSFTDTQYF. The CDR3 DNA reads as TGTGCCAGCAGAGGGACTAGCTTCACAGATACGCAGTATTTT.